These 2 T cell receptor beta chains originate from one sample sequenced in a study of OX40 agonist ivuxolimab in advanced cancers. Assay: immunoSEQ multiplex PCR; the TCRdb copy retains only in-frame clones and omits some. This table has 74,000 or so clones, about 89% appearing once. The source was CD4+ or CD8+ T cells sorted from blood, collected in a trial of the OX40 agonist ivuxolimab. The receptors were sampled from an adult with an advanced solid tumor such as melanoma, head and neck, liver or kidney cancer.

V and J are TRBV7-8 and TRBJ1-3; the D is unclear. Trimming pared 6 bases from V and 1 base from J, leaving 13 bases between. CDR3 length: 15 amino acids. Germline V CDR1 and CDR2: SGHVS, FQNEAQ. The CDR3 region has the DNA TGTGCCAGCAGAGATACCGGGTGGTCTGGAAACACCATATATTTT. It codes for CASRDTGWSGNTIYF. Full variable domain (rest looked up from reference TRBV7-8 and TRBJ1-3): GAGVSQSPRYKVAKRGQDVALRCDPISGHVSLFWYQQALGQGPEFLTYFQNEAQLDKSGLPSDRFFAERPEGSVSTLKIQRTQQEDSAVYLCASRDTGWSGNTIYFGEGSWLTVV.

The genes are TRBV29-1 and TRBJ2-5, with D tentatively TRBD1 (6 bases). CDR3 length equals 14 residues. Trimming removed 3 bases from V and 5 bases from J, with 16 bases in between. The germline V gene has CDR1 SQVTM and CDR2 ANQGSEA. The CDR3 sequence: CSVDPGGPGETQYF. The CDR3 bases are TGCAGCGTTGATCCTGGGGGCCCGGGGGAGACCCAGTACTTC.